This record looks at one TCR beta chain sequence and its context. Its antigen is still unknown. This sample stems from a study of Graves' ophthalmopathy and Graves' hyperthyroidism. Whole-study findings and limits: The model forecast ophthalmopathy progression, reaching roughly 70% sensitivity and 72% to 80% specificity.

Absence of ophthalmopathy within 18 months of follow-up defined stable hyperthyroidism. CDR1 is SGHAT, CDR2 FQNNGV, per germline. The CDR3 sequence is 16 residues long. Trimming cost V 5 bases and J 7 bases, with 21 bases left between them. RNA transcripts provided the template for amplifying TCR beta CDR3 regions. The library came from an HTBI-primed first-round RT-PCR and a second-round multiplex PCR. TCRdb used MiXCR to reprocess the multiplex PCR reads, holding one entry per CDR3 protein. The sample contains about 620,000 distinct CDR3 sequences, 22% of which appear only once. The gene calls are TRBV11-2 and TRBJ1-5, with D possibly TRBD1 on 6 matching bases. Sequenced: peripheral blood. The TCR comes from a woman aged 18-30 years with stable Graves' hyperthyroidism. Some clones in this sample may be carry-over from other donors' samples. The DNA of the CDR3 is TGTGCCAGCAGCCCCGGGGGGGTCACAGGGAGGCAGCCCCAGCATTTT. Protein sequence: CASSPGGVTGRQPQHF.